This entry lists 21 T cell receptor beta chains sequenced from one sample in a study of blood T cell repertoires in COVID-19. Repertoires were generated with immunoSEQ multiplex PCR, while TCRdb's copy carries only in-frame clones and drops some. The repertoire holds 80,000 or so clones, 77% seen once, with more than 9% in the top ten. The sample comprised peripheral blood. The receptors here all came from a human donor in a cohort sampled during active COVID-19.

This sequence joins TRBV5-1 and TRBJ2-7, with 12 bases aligning to TRBD1. The V and J ends lost 2 bases and 4 bases, in that order; junction bases with no gene match: 7. The germline gives CDR1 SGHRS, CDR2 YFSETQ. CDR3 size: 16 residues. CDR3 loop: CASSFQGQGAGYEQYF. The CDR3 DNA reads as TGCGCCAGCAGCTTCCAGGGACAGGGGGCGGGGTACGAGCAGTACTTC. Complete variable domain (other parts from reference TRBV5-1 and TRBJ2-7): KAGVTQTPRYLIKTRGQQVTLSCSPISGHRSVSWYQQTPGQGLQFLFEYFSETQRNKGNFPGRFSGRQFSNSRSEMNVSTLELGDSALYLCASSFQGQGAGYEQYFGPGTRLTVT.

This clone was observed a few times. The chain joins TRBV28 to TRBJ1-1; a possible D gene is TRBD1 (5 bases). Germline assignment: CDR1 MDHEN and CDR2 SYDVKM. This CDR3 is 14 amino acids long. V was shortened by 5 bases and J by 4 bases, with 14 bases between the two germline ends. The CDR3 sequence: CASSLVGRGTEAFF. The CDR3 DNA reads as TGTGCCAGCAGTCTAGTGGGGCGCGGCACTGAAGCTTTCTTT.

V gene TRBV30 combines with J gene TRBJ1-1; 8 positions agree with TRBD1. Germline CDR1 is GTSNPN and CDR2 is SVGIG (reference sequence). The junction had 3 bases not matched to a gene; V was cut back by 1 base and J by 8 bases. This CDR3 comprises 12 residues. The DNA of the CDR3 is TGTGCCTGGAGTGGACAGGGGCTGGAAGCTTTCTTT. Protein: CAWSGQGLEAFF.

J is TRBJ2-7 and V is TRBV2; 9 bases are shared with TRBD2. V lost 9 bases to trimming and J lost 3 bases; unmatched junction nucleotides: 12. The CDR3 covers 15 residues. Germline V CDR1 and CDR2: SNHLY, FYNNEI. The CDR3 coding sequence is TGTGCCAGTAAATGGGCTAGCGGGGCTTTCTACGAGCAGTACTTC. Its translation: CASKWASGAFYEQYF.

This rearrangement joins TRBV2 to TRBJ2-7, with 7 bases identical to TRBD1. The germline gives CDR1 SNHLY, CDR2 FYNNEI. This CDR3 comprises 12 residues. V was pared by 4 bases and J by 6 bases, with 3 bases of the junction left unmatched. The CDR3 spells CASSGAGGEQYF. In DNA, the CDR3 is TGTGCCAGCAGTGGGGCAGGGGGCGAGCAGTACTTC. Combining the CDR3 with reference TRBV2 and TRBJ2-7 gives the whole variable domain EPEVTQTPSHQVTQMGQEVILRCVPISNHLYFYWYRQILGQKVEFLVSFYNNEISEKSEIFDDQFSVERPDGSNFTLKIRSTKLEDSAMYFCASSGAGGEQYFGPGTRLTVT.

This chain connects TRBV2 to TRBJ1-5; 7 bases are shared with TRBD1. The CDR3 runs to 13 residues. Germline V lookup: CDR1 SNHLY, CDR2 FYNNEI. The V segment lost 8 bases and the J segment 2 bases; nucleotides outside the gene matches: 3. For the CDR3, the DNA is TGTGCCAGCCTCGGGACAGGCAATCAGCCCCAGCATTTT. Protein product: CASLGTGNQPQHF.

The chain uses TRBV5-1 and TRBJ1-3; maybe TRBD1 (6 bases). Per the germline V gene, CDR1 is SGHRS and CDR2 is YFSETQ. V was shortened by 0 bases and J by 3 bases, with 10 bases between the two germline ends. This CDR3 has 15 amino acids. Here the CDR3 reads CASSLGQDYGNTIYF. DNA for the CDR3: TGCGCCAGCAGCTTGGGACAGGATTATGGAAACACCATATATTTT.

This rearrangement joins TRBV4-3 to TRBJ1-4, with 7 nucleotides matching TRBD1. V dropped 0 bases and J dropped 6; count of bases not matched to a gene: 7. Germline V gene lookup returns CDR1 LGHNA and CDR2 YSLEER. The CDR3 consists of 16 residues. The CDR3 nucleotides are TGCGCCAGCAGCCAAGACGCCGGGACAGTTTATGAAAAACTGTTTTTT. This encodes CASSQDAGTVYEKLFF.

The chain joins TRBV5-1 to TRBJ1-3; tentatively, D is TRBD1 (5 bases). V dropped 4 bases and J dropped 4 bases, with 15 bases sitting between them. This CDR3 has 15 amino acids. The germline CDR1 and CDR2 sequences are SGHRS and YFSETQ. CDR3 amino acids: CASSIGDFPGNTIYF. The CDR3 DNA is TGCGCCAGCAGCATTGGGGACTTCCCGGGAAACACCATATATTTT. The entire variable domain, with the rest obtained from reference TRBV5-1 and TRBJ1-3, is as follows: KAGVTQTPRYLIKTRGQQVTLSCSPISGHRSVSWYQQTPGQGLQFLFEYFSETQRNKGNFPGRFSGRQFSNSRSEMNVSTLELGDSALYLCASSIGDFPGNTIYFGEGSWLTVV.

This clone was seen only a few times. The J gene is TRBJ1-1, the V gene TRBV4-1; D is uncertain. V lost 0 bases, J lost 1 base, and 21 bases lay in between. The germline gives CDR1 MGHRA, CDR2 YSYEKL. The CDR3 totals 19 residues. The CDR3 bases are TGCGCCAGCAGCCAAGATCCCCGCCGGGGAGGCTCGGGGAACACTGAAGCTTTCTTT. Amino acid sequence: CASSQDPRRGGSGNTEAFF.

This clone appeared once. The CDR3 is CASSQSRSGGSGANVLTF. CDR3 in DNA: TGCGCCAGCAGTCAATCACGTTCCGGGGGCTCTGGGGCCAACGTCCTGACTTTC. This rearrangement joins TRBV23-1 to TRBJ2-6; D is perhaps TRBD2 (6 bases). TRBV23-1 is labeled an ORF, and its function is uncertain. Trimming removed 0 bases at V and 0 bases at J, with 12 bases between. CDR3 size: 18 residues.

The rearrangement joins TRBV15 to TRBJ2-1; maybe TRBD2 (6 bases). The V gene's germline CDR1 is LNHNV and CDR2 YYDKDF (reference sequence). V lost 0 bases and J 0 bases, leaving 9 bases between the germline ends. This CDR3 has 16 residues. CDR3 loop: CATSRDGGSSYNEQFF. In DNA form, the CDR3 reads TGTGCCACCAGCAGAGATGGGGGGAGCTCCTACAATGAGCAGTTCTTC.

This clone was counted only a few times. The chain recombines TRBV5-4 with TRBJ1-1; D is unclear. The CDR3 covers 14 residues. The V gene lost 4 bases and the J gene lost 2 bases, with 12 bases spanning the gap. In germline, CDR1 is SGHNT, CDR2 YYREEE (reference sequence). The CDR3, as DNA: TGTGCCAGCAGCCAATCTGGGAGCAACACTGAAGCTTTCTTT. Amino acid sequence: CASSQSGSNTEAFF.

This clone has a single count. The rearrangement links TRBV6-5 to TRBJ2-2; the D gene is possibly TRBD1 (6 bases). V lost 7 bases, J lost 2 bases, and 11 bases lay in between. Germline CDR1 reads MNHEY; CDR2 reads SVGAGI. This CDR3 has 14 residues. DNA of the CDR3: TGTGCCAGCATTCGACAGGAAAACACCGGGGAGCTGTTTTTT. It translates to CASIRQENTGELFF.

The CDR3 protein is CASSFDSGGQYF. In nucleotides, the CDR3 is TGCGCCAGCAGCTTCGACAGCGGGGGTCAGTACTTC. The rearrangement uses TRBV4-1 and TRBJ2-5; 8 bases align to TRBD2. V lost 5 bases to trimming and J lost 11 bases; unmatched junction nucleotides: 7. The CDR3 is 12 residues long. Germline V CDR1 and CDR2: MGHRA, YSYEKL.

In its sample, this clone was seen a few times. The chain recombines TRBV5-5 with TRBJ1-2, with 8 positions matching TRBD1. This CDR3 region has 16 residues. J was trimmed by 0 bases and V by 6 bases; bases with no gene match: 10. The V gene's germline CDR1 is SGHKS and CDR2 YYEKEE (reference sequence). This CDR3 reads CASTIGQGAPNYGYTF. CDR3 DNA sequence: TGTGCCAGCACCATAGGACAGGGAGCTCCTAACTATGGCTACACCTTC. Combining the CDR3 with reference TRBV5-5 and TRBJ1-2 gives the whole variable domain DAGVTQSPTHLIKTRGQQVTLRCSPISGHKSVSWYQQVLGQGPQFIFQYYEKEERGRGNFPDRFSARQFPNYSSELNVNALLLGDSALYLCASTIGQGAPNYGYTFGSGTRLTVV.

This chain's CDR3 is CATSDPRTAGQPQHF. In DNA form, the CDR3 reads TGTGCCACCAGTGATCCGCGGACGGCGGGACAGCCCCAGCATTTT. The rearrangement links TRBV24-1 to TRBJ1-5, with unresolved D. Trimming shortened V by 3 bases and J by 7 bases, and 15 bases separated the two germline ends. Germline V CDR1 and CDR2: KGHDR, SFDVKD. The CDR3 consists of 15 residues.

The chain has TRBV21-1 and TRBJ1-2. TRBV21-1 is a recognized pseudogene. The CDR3 loop spans 17 amino acids. The CDR3 nucleotides are TGTGCCAGCAGCAAACCCGAGACGGACTATACTAACTATGGCTACACCTTC. It encodes CASSKPETDYTNYGYTF.

The V gene is TRBV5-5, the J gene TRBJ1-2, with a weak D call TRBD1 (5 bases). The germline V gene has CDR1 SGHKS and CDR2 YYEKEE (reference sequence). The V end lost 4 bases, the J end lost 8 bases, and 15 bases lay between the germline ends. The CDR3 is 13 residues long. The CDR3: CASSHSGGEGYTF. In DNA form, the CDR3 reads TGTGCCAGCAGCCACAGCGGGGGAGAAGGCTACACCTTC.

The chain uses TRBV7-9 and TRBJ2-5, with 10 bases that match TRBD2. Losses at the gene ends were 3 bases for V and 5 bases for J; bases not matched to a gene: 6. Germline values: CDR1 SEHNR, CDR2 FQNEAQ (reference sequence). The CDR3 totals 15 residues. As DNA, the CDR3 is TGTGCCAGCAGCTTCAGCGGGGGGGCCTTTGAGACCCAGTACTTC. As protein: CASSFSGGAFETQYF. The full variable domain, rest sourced from reference TRBV7-9 and TRBJ2-5, is DTGVSQNPRHKITKRGQNVTFRCDPISEHNRLYWYRQTLGQGPEFLTYFQNEAQLEKSRLLSDRFSAERPKGSFSTLEIQRTEQGDSAMYLCASSFSGGAFETQYFGPGTRLLVL.

This chain uses TRBV27 with TRBJ1-5; D may be TRBD1 (5 bases). The CDR3 covers 14 residues. V was pared by 3 bases and J by 6 bases, with 12 bases between. Germline assignment: CDR1 MNHEY and CDR2 SMNVEV (reference sequence). In DNA, the CDR3 is TGTGCCAGCAGTTTGCTACAGGTTGGTCAGCCCCAGCATTTT. This codes for CASSLLQVGQPQHF.